These T cell receptor beta chains were read from a single sample in a study of T-cell reconstitution after alpha-beta-depleted transplantation in children. TCRdb reprocessed the PCR reads via MiXCR and lists one record per CDR3 protein. Among more than 300,000 distinct CDR3 sequences listed, about 16% were seen once. The sample in question was PBMCs, mostly from graft donor cells, obtained 360 days after TCRalphabeta/CD19-depleted stem cell transplant. All receptors derive from a male patient under 10 years old who had a stem cell transplant for acute lymphoblastic leukemia, so the T cells may come from the graft donor. Each CDR3 is given with its conserved first and last residue. The D gene is left open where the match is weak. Not every row has a clone size; where given, it reads once, few, many or a size class.

length	V	size	J	D	CDR3	DNA
14	TRBV28	many	TRBJ1-6	-	CASSNRVVNSPLHF	TGTGCCAGCAGCAACAGGGTTGTTAATTCACCCCTCCACTTT
15	TRBV12-3/TRBV12-4	-	TRBJ2-1	-	CASSQVGVWYNEQFF	TGTGCCAGCAGCCAAGTAGGGGTTTGGTACAATGAGCAGTTCTTC
14	TRBV9	few	TRBJ2-5	TRBD2	CASSVGGLRETQYF	TGTGCCAGCAGCGTAGGGGGACTACGGGAGACCCAGTACTTC
15	TRBV4-3	many	TRBJ2-3	-	CASSQDWTVADTQYF	TGCGCCAGCAGCCAAGACTGGACAGTCGCAGATACGCAGTATTTT
17	TRBV11-2	few	TRBJ2-1	-	CASSSRGSRVTYNEQFF	TGTGCCAGCAGCTCCAGAGGGTCCAGGGTGACCTACAATGAGCAGTTCTTC
14	TRBV6-5	-	TRBJ2-7	-	CASSYEGTQYEQYF	TGTGCCAGCAGTTACGAGGGGACACAATACGAGCAGTACTTC
15	TRBV3-1	-	TRBJ2-1	-	CASSLNQVSYNEQFF	TGTGCCAGCAGCCTCAACCAGGTCTCCTACAATGAGCAGTTCTTC
13	TRBV7-8	-	TRBJ2-2	-	CARSPEGFGELFF	TGTGCCAGGAGCCCCGAGGGCTTCGGGGAGCTGTTTTTT
13	TRBV5-1	-	TRBJ2-3	-	CASSRQGEDTQYF	TGCGCCAGCAGCAGGCAGGGTGAGGATACGCAGTATTTT
17	TRBV4-2	few	TRBJ2-3	TRBD2	CASSQVFKREGADTQYF	TGTGCCAGCAGCCAAGTGTTCAAGCGGGAGGGGGCAGATACGCAGTATTTT
13	TRBV7-2	many	TRBJ2-7	-	CASSLGFPYEQYF	TGTGCCAGCAGCTTAGGGTTCCCCTACGAGCAGTACTTC